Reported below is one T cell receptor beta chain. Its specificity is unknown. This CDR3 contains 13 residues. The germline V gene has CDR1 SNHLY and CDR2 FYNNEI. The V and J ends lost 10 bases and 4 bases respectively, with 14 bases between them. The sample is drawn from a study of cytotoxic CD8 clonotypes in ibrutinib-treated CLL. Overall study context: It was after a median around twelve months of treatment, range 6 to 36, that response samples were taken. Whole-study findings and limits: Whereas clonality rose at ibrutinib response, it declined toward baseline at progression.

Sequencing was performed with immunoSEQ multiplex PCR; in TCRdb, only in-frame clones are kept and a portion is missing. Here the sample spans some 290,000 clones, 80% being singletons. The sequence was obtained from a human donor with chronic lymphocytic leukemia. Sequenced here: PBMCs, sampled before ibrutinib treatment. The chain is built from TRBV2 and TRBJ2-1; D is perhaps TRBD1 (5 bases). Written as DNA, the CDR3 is TGTGCCACCAGCAGGGAAGAGTACAATGAGCAGTTCTTC. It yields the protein CATSREEYNEQFF.